This T cell receptor beta chain derives from a study of CD4+ T cells in melanoma. Study results and caveats: Neoantigen-specific CD4+ T cells in melanoma reportedly had diverse differentiation states. CD8+ T cell, macrophage and B cell function reportedly correlated with neoantigen-specific CD4+ T cells.

This CDR3 is 14 amino acids long. Germline loops: CDR1 SQVTM, CDR2 ANQGSEA. The V segment lost 5 bases and the J segment 1 base; nucleotides outside the gene matches: 7. Generated by immunoSEQ multiplex PCR, the TCRdb table keeps only in-frame clones and is missing some. The data hold 50,000 to 60,000 clones, with about 70% observed a single time. This clone was seen a few times. Its antigen is not known. Sequencing was carried out using tumor tissue. V and J are TRBV29-1 and TRBJ2-7; TRBD1 agrees at 8 bases. The clonotype was recovered from a human donor with melanoma. In DNA, the CDR3 is TGCAGCGTTCTACCGCGGACAGGGTCCTACGAGCAGTACTTC. This encodes CSVLPRTGSYEQYF.